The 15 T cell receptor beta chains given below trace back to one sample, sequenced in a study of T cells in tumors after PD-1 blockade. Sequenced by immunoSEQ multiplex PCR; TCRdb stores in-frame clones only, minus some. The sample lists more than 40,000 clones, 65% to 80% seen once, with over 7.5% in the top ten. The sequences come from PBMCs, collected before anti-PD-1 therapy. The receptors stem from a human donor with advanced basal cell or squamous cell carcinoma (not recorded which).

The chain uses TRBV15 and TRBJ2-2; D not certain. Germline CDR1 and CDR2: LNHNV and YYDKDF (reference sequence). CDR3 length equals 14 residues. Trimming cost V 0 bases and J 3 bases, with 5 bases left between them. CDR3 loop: CATSRDLDTGELFF. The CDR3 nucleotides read TGTGCCACCAGCAGAGATCTCGACACCGGGGAGCTGTTTTTT.

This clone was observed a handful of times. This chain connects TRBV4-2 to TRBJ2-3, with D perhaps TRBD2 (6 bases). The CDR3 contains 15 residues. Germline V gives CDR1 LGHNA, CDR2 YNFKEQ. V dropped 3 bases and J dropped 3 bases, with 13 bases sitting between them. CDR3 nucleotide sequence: TGTGCCAGCAGCCACCTGGGGGGATCGACAGATACGCAGTATTTT. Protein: CASSHLGGSTDTQYF.

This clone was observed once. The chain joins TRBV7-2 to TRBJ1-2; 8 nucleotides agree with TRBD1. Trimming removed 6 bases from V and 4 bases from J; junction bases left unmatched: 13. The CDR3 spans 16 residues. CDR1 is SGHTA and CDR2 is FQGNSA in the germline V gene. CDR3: CASSSDRGLISYGYTF. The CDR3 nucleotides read TGTGCCAGCAGTTCTGACAGGGGTCTTATTAGCTATGGCTACACCTTC.

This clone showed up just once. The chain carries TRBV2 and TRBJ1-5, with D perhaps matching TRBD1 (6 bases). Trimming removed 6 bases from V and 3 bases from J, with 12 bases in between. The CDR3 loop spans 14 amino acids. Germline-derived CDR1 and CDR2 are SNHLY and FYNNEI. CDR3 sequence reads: CASSLGQYNQPQHF. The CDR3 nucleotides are TGTGCCAGCAGCCTCGGACAGTACAATCAGCCCCAGCATTTT.

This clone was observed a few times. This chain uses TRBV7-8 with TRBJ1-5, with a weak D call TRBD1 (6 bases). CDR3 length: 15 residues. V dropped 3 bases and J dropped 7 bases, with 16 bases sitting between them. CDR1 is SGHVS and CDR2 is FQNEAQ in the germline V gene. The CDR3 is CASSFRLRGGQPQHF. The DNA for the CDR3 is TGTGCCAGCAGCTTTAGACTCAGGGGTGGACAGCCCCAGCATTTT.

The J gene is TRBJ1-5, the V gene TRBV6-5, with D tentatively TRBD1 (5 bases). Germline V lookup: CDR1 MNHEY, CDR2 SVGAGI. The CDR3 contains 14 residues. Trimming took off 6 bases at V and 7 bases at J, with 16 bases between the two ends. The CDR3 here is CASSVSRDGQPQHF. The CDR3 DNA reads TGTGCCAGCAGCGTGTCTCGGGACGGCCAGCCCCAGCATTTT.

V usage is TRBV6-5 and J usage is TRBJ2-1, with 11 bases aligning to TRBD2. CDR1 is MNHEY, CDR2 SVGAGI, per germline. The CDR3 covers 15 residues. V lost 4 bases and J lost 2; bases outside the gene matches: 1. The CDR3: CASSSTSGTYNEQFF. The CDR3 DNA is TGTGCCAGCAGTTCGACTAGCGGGACCTACAATGAGCAGTTCTTC.

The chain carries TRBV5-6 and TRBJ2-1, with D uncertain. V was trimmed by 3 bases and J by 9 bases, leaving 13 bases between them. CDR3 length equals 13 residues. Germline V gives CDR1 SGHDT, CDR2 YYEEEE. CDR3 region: CASSSASYTEQFF. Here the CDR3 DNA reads TGTGCCAGCAGCTCGGCCTCGTATACTGAGCAGTTCTTC.

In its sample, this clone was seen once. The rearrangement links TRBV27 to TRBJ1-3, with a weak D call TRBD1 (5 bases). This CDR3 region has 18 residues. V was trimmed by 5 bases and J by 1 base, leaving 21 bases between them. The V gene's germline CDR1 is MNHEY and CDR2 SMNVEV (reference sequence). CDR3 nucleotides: TGTGCCAGCAGTCCCCGAGGTCCGGGACGGATTTCTGGAAACACCATATATTTT. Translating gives CASSPRGPGRISGNTIYF.

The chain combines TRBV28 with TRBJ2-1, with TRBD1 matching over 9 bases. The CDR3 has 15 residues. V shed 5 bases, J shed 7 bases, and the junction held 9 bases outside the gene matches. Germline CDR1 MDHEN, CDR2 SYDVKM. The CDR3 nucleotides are TGTGCCAGCAGTGGCGGGACAGGGTATGGGAATGAGCAGTTCTTC. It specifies CASSGGTGYGNEQFF.

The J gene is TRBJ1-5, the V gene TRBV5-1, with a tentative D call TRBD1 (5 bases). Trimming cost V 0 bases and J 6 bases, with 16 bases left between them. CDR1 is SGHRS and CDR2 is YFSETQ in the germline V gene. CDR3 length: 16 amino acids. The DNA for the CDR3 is TGCGCCAGCAGCTTGGCGGGGGAGGGTCCTGGTCAGCCCCAGCATTTT. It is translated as CASSLAGEGPGQPQHF.

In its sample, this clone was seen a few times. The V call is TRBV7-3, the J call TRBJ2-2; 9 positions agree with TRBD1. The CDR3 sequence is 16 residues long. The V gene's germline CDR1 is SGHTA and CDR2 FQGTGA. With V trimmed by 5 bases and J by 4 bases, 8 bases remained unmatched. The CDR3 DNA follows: TGTGCCAGCAGCATAGAACAGGGGGCCGGCACCGGGGAGCTGTTTTTT. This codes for CASSIEQGAGTGELFF.

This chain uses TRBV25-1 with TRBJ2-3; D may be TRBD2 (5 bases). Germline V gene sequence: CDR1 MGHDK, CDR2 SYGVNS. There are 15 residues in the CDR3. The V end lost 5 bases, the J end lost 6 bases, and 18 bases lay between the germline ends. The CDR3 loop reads CASSYSVGLPDTQYF. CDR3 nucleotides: TGTGCCAGCAGTTATAGCGTCGGCCTCCCGGATACGCAGTATTTT.

CDR3 region: CASSLGERGIPQFF. CDR3 DNA sequence: TGCGCCAGCAGCTTGGGGGAGCGGGGGATACCCCAGTTCTTC. V is TRBV5-1 and J is TRBJ2-1, with 8 bases matching TRBD2. After removal of 0 bases from V and 13 bases from J, the junction contained 9 bases not matched to a gene. Germline CDR1 is SGHRS and CDR2 is YFSETQ. The CDR3 has 14 amino acids.

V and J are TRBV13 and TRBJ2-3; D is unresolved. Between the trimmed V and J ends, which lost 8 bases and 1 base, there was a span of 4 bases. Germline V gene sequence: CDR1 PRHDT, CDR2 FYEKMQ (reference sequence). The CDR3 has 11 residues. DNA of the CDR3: TGTGCCAGCGCGGGCACAGATACGCAGTATTTT. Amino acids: CASAGTDTQYF. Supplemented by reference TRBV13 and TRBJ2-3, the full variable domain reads AAGVIQSPRHLIKEKRETATLKCYPIPRHDTVYWYQQGPGQDPQFLISFYEKMQSDKGSIPDRFSAQQFSDYHSELNMSSLELGDSALYFCASAGTDTQYFGPGTRLTVL.